This T cell receptor beta chain was identified in a study of human T cells and chemical hapten exposure. The study, taken as a whole, reports: It was expanded TCRs that formed significantly more large CDR3 similarity clusters than controls did. Patch test score tracked positively with PT1 expanded TCR counts.

A word on this clonotype: Its specificity is unknown.

TCRdb reanalysed the RACE reads using MiXCR and keeps one entry per CDR3 protein. In the table there are 250,000 or so distinct CDR3 sequences, about 9% of which are singletons. Trimming took off 3 bases at V and 1 base at J, with 7 bases between the two ends. CDR3 size: 14 residues. Germline V gene sequence: CDR1 SGHTA, CDR2 FQGNSA. Time point meaning: pre-sensitization, week 0. Treatment: therapeutic diphenylcyclopropenone sensitization with weekly scalp DPC. Alopecia patients deemed DPC-suitable, aged 18 to 70, excluding pregnancy. The rearrangement joins TRBV7-2 to TRBJ1-5; D unresolved. The receptor was derived from a middle-aged woman with alopecia areata. Some clones in this sample may be carry-over from other donors' samples. This sample comprised whole blood, obtained in connection with sensitization to the hapten diphenylcyclopropenone (DPC). The CDR3 loop is CASSFGNSNQPQHF. The CDR3 DNA reads as TGTGCCAGCAGCTTCGGGAACAGCAATCAGCCCCAGCATTTT.